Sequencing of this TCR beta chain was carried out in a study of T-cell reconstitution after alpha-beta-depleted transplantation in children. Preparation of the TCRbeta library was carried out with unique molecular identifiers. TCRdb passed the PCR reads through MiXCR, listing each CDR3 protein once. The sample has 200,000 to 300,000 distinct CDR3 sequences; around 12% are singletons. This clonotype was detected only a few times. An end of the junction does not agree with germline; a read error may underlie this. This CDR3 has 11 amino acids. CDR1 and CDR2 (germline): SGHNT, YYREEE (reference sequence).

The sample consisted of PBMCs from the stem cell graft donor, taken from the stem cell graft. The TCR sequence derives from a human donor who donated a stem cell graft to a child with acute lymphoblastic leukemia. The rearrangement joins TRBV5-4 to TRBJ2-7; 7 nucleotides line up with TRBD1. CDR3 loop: CASSTTGVSLF. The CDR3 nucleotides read TGTGCCAGCAGCACCACAGGGGTATCCCTATTC.